This T cell receptor (beta chain) was sequenced during a study of human T cells and chemical hapten exposure. Findings and caveats of the study: TCRs exceeding 1 in 1000 frequency stayed unchanged with DPC sensitization.

As for time point: healthy volunteer bleed at 2 weeks. Unfractionated whole blood yielded total RNA. The library put unique molecular identifiers onto individual cDNA molecules. How the authors handled the data: Samples held a median of roughly 100,000 TCRs, range 23,224–690,600. Each CDR3 protein gets one entry after TCRdb re-called the RACE reads with MiXCR. These V and J calls are TCRdb output, not the study's own analysis. Of roughly 49,000 distinct CDR3 sequences in the sample, 4.3% were seen once. In this sample, this clonotype turned up many times. The antigen is unknown. Trimming stripped 0 bases from V and 1 base from J, with 4 bases between. The germline CDR1 and CDR2 sequences are MNHNY and SVGAGI (reference sequence). The CDR3 has 14 residues.

This TCR came from a female donor in good health. Some clones in this sample may be carry-over from other donors' samples. Sequencing input: whole blood. The chain joins TRBV6-6 to TRBJ1-5; no reliable D call. The CDR3 DNA is TGTGCCAGCAGTTACTCGGGCAGCAATCAGCCCCAGCATTTT. Amino acids: CASSYSGSNQPQHF.